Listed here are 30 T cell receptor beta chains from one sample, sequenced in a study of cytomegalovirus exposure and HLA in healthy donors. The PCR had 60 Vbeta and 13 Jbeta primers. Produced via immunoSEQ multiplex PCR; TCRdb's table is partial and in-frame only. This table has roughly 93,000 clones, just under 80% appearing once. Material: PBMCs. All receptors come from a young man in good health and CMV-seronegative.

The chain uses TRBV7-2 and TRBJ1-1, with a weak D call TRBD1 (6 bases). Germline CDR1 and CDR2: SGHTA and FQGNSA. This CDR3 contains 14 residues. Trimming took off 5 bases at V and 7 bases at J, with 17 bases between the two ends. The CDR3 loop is CASSSGGRGIEAFF. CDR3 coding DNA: TGTGCCAGCAGCAGCGGTGGCAGGGGCATTGAAGCTTTCTTT.

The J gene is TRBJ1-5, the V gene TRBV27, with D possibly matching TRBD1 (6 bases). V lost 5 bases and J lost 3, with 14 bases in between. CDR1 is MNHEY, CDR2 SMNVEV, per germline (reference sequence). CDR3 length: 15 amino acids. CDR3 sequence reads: CASSLSGVPNQPQHF. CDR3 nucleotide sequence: TGTGCCAGCAGTCTCTCAGGGGTTCCCAATCAGCCCCAGCATTTT.

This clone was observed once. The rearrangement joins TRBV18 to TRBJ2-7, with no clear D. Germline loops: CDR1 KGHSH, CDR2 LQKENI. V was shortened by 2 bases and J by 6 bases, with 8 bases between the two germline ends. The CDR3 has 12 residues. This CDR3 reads CASSPSVSEQYF. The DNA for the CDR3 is TGTGCCAGCTCACCAAGCGTCAGCGAGCAGTACTTC.

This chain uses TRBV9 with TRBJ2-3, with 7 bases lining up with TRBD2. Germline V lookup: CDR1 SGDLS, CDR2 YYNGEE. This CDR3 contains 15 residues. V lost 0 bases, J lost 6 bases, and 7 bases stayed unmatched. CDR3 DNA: TGTGCCAGCAGCGTAGAAGCGGGGAGAGGGGATACGCAGTATTTT. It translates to CASSVEAGRGDTQYF.

The CDR3 region is CASTPTGLLYNEQFF. The CDR3 coding sequence is TGTGCCAGCACCCCTACGGGACTCCTCTACAATGAGCAGTTCTTC. The V gene is TRBV6-1, the J gene TRBJ2-1; tentatively, D is TRBD2 (6 bases). Germline V gene lookup returns CDR1 MNHNS and CDR2 SASEGT. Between the trimmed V and J ends, which lost 7 bases and 3 bases, there was a span of 16 bases. The CDR3 sequence is 15 residues long.

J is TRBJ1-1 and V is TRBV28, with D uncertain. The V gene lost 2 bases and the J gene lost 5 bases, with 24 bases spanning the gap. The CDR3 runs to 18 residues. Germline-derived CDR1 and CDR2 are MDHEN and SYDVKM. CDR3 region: CASSLRGLRVVGRTEAFF. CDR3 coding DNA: TGTGCCAGCAGTTTACGAGGCTTGAGAGTGGTGGGGAGAACTGAAGCTTTCTTT.

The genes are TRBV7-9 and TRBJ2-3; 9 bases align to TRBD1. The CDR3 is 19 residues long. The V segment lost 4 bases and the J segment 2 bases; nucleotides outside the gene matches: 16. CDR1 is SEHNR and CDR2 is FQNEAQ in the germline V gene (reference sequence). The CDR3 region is CASSSAETGGRGPTDTQYF. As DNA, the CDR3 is TGTGCCAGCAGCTCAGCCGAGACAGGGGGGCGAGGGCCCACAGATACGCAGTATTTT. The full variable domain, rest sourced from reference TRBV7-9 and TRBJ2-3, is DTGVSQNPRHKITKRGQNVTFRCDPISEHNRLYWYRQTLGQGPEFLTYFQNEAQLEKSRLLSDRFSAERPKGSFSTLEIQRTEQGDSAMYLCASSSAETGGRGPTDTQYFGPGTRLTVL.

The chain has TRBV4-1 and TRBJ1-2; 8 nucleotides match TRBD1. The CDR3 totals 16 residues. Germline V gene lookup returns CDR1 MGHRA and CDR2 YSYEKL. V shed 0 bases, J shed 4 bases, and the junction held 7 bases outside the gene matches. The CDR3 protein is CASSQDSGQGLYGYTF. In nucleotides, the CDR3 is TGCGCCAGCAGCCAAGATAGTGGACAGGGTCTCTATGGCTACACCTTC.

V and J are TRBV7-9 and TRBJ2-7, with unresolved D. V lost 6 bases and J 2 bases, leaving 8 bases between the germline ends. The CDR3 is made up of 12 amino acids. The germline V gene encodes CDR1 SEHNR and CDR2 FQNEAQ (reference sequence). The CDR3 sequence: CASSLTAYEQYF. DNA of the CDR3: TGTGCCAGCAGTTTAACAGCCTACGAGCAGTACTTC.

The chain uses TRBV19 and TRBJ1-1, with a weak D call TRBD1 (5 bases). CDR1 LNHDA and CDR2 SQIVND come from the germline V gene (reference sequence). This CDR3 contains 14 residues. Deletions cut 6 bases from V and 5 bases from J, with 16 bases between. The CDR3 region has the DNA TGTGCCAGTAGAAGGGATCCAGGGTCGACTGAAGCTTTCTTT. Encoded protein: CASRRDPGSTEAFF.

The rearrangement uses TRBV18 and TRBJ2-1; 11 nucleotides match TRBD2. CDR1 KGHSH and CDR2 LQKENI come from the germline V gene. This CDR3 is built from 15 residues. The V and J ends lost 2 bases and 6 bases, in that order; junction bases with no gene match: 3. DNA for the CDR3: TGTGCCAGCTCACCAGGACTAGCGGGCCGCAATGAGCAGTTCTTC. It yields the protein CASSPGLAGRNEQFF.

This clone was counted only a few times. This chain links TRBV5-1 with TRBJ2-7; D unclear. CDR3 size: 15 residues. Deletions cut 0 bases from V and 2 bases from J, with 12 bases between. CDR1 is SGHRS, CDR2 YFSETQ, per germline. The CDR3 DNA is TGCGCCAGCAGCTTGGATATCCTACCCGCCTACGAGCAGTACTTC. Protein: CASSLDILPAYEQYF.

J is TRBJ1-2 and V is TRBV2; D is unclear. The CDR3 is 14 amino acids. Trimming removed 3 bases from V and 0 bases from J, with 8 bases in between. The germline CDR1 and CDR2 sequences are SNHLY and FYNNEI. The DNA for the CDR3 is TGTGCCAGCAGTGAGGCAAGCGCTAACTATGGCTACACCTTC. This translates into CASSEASANYGYTF. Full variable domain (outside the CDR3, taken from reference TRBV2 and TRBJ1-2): EPEVTQTPSHQVTQMGQEVILRCVPISNHLYFYWYRQILGQKVEFLVSFYNNEISEKSEIFDDQFSVERPDGSNFTLKIRSTKLEDSAMYFCASSEASANYGYTFGSGTRLTVV.

CDR3 in DNA: TGTGCCTGGACCCCCCGGGAAACACAGTATTTT. It translates to CAWTPRETQYF. The chain couples TRBV30 to TRBJ2-3; TRBD2 might be the D (5 bases). There are 11 residues in the CDR3. From germline, CDR1 is GTSNPN and CDR2 SVGIG (reference sequence). Deletions cut 4 bases from V and 12 bases from J, with 14 bases between.

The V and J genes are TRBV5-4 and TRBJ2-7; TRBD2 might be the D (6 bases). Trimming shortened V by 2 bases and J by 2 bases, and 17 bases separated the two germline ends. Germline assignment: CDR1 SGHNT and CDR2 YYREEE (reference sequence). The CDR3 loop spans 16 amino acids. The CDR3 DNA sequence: TGTGCCAGCAGCTTAGGTGGACTAACTACCCCCTACGAGCAGTACTTC. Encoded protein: CASSLGGLTTPYEQYF.

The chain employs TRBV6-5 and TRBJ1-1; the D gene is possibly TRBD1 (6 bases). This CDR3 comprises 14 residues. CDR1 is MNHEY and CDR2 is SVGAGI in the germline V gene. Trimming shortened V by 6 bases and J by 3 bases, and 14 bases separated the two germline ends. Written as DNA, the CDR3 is TGTGCCAGCAGACGACCCCCAGGGGACACTGAAGCTTTCTTT. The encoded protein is CASRRPPGDTEAFF.

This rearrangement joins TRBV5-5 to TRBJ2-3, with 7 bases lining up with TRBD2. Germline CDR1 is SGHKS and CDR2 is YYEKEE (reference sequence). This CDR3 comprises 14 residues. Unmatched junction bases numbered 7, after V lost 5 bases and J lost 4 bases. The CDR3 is CASSSAGGADTQYF. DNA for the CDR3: TGTGCCAGCAGTTCCGCTGGGGGGGCAGATACGCAGTATTTT. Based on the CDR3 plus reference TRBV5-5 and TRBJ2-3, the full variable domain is DAGVTQSPTHLIKTRGQQVTLRCSPISGHKSVSWYQQVLGQGPQFIFQYYEKEERGRGNFPDRFSARQFPNYSSELNVNALLLGDSALYLCASSSAGGADTQYFGPGTRLTVL.

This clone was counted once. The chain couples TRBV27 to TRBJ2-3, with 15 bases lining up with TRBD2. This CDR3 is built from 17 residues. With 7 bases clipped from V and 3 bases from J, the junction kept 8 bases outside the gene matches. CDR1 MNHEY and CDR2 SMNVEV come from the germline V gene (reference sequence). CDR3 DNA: TGTGCCAGCACCCACGGACTAGCGGGAGGGTTGACAGATACGCAGTATTTT. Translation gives CASTHGLAGGLTDTQYF.

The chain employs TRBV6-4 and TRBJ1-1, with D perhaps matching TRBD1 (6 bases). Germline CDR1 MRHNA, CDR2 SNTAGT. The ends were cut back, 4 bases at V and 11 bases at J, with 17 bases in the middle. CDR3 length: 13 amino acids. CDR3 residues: CASSVSIQGRAFF. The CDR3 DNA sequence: TGTGCCAGCAGTGTCTCCATACAGGGACGGGCTTTCTTT.

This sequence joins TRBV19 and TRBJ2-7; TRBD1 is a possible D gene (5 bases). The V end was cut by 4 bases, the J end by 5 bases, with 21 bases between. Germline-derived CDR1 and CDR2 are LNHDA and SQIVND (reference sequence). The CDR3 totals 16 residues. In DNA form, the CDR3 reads TGTGCCAGTAGTAGAAGTGCGGTCGGTCCCAGGGACGAGCAGTACTTC. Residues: CASSRSAVGPRDEQYF.

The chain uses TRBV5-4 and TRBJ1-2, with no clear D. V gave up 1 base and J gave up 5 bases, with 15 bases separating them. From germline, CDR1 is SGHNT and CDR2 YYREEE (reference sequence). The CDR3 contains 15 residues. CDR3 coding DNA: TGTGCCAGCAGCTTGCCCGGGCCGGGGAGGTATGGCTACACCTTC. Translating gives CASSLPGPGRYGYTF.

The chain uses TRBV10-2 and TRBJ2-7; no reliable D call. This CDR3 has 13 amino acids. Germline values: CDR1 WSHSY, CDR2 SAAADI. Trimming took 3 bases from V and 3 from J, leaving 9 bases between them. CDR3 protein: CASSDATNYEQYF. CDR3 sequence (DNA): TGCGCCAGCAGTGATGCTACCAACTACGAGCAGTACTTC.

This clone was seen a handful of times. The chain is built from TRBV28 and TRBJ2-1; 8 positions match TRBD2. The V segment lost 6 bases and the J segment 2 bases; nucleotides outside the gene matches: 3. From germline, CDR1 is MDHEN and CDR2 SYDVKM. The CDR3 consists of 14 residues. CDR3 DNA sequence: TGTGCCAGCAGCGTAGCGGGAACCTACAATGAGCAGTTCTTC. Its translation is CASSVAGTYNEQFF.

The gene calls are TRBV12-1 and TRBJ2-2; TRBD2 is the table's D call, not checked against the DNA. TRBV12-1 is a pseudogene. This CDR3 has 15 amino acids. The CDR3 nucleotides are TGTGCCAGCAGCGTCGGACTAGCAGGCACCGGGGAGCTGTTTTTT. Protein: CASSVGLAGTGELFF.

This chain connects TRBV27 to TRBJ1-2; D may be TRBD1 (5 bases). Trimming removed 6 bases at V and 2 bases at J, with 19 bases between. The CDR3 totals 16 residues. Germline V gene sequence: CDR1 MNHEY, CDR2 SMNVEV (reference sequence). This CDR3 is CASRTYGGTKNYGYTF. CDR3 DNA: TGTGCCAGCAGGACTTACGGGGGGACCAAGAACTATGGCTACACCTTC.

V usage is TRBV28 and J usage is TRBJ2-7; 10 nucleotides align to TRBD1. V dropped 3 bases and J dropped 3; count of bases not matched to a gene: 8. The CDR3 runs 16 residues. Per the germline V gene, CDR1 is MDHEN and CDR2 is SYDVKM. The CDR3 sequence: CASSFRGQGLDYEQYF. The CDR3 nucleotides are TGTGCCAGCAGTTTTAGGGGACAGGGGTTGGACTACGAGCAGTACTTC.

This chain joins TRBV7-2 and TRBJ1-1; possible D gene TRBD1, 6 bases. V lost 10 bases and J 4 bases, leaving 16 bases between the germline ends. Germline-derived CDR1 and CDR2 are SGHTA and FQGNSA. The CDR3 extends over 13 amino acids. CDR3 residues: CATGWGRSTEAFF. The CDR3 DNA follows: TGTGCCACGGGTTGGGGGCGGAGCACTGAAGCTTTCTTT.

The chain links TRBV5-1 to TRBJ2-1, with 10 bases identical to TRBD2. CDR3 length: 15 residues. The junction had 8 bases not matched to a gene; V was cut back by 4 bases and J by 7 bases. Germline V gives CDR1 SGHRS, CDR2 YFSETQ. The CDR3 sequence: CASSGSGRSVNEQFF. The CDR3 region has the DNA TGCGCCAGCAGCGGTAGCGGGAGGTCGGTAAATGAGCAGTTCTTC.

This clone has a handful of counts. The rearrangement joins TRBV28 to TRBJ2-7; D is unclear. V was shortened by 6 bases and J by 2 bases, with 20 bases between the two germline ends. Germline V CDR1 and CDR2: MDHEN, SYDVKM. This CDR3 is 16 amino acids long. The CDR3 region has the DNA TGTGCCAGCAGCCCAAGTTTATTCGGGTCCGCCTACGAGCAGTACTTC. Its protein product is CASSPSLFGSAYEQYF.

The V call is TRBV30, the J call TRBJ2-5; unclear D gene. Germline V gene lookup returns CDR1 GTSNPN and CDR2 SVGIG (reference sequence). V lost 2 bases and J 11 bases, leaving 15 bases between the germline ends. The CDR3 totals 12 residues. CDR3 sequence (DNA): TGTGCCTGGAGTCTAGGTGGTATAGAGCAGTACTTC. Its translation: CAWSLGGIEQYF. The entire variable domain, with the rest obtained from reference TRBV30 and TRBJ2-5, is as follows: SQTIHQWPATLVQPVGSPLSLECTVEGTSNPNLYWYRQAAGRGLQLLFYSVGIGQISSEVPQNLSASRPQDRQFILSSKKLLLSDSGFYLCAWSLGGIEQYFGPGTRLLVL.